The 24 T cell receptor beta chains in this list originate from one sample, sequenced in a study of cytomegalovirus exposure and HLA in healthy donors. The repertoire was sequenced with immunoSEQ multiplex PCR; TCRdb's copy has only in-frame clones and lacks some. The table has roughly 150,000 clones, roughly 91% seen once. The material sequenced was PBMCs. Receptors were obtained from a man aged 18 to 29 in good health and CMV-seronegative.

J is TRBJ2-3 and V is TRBV2; TRBD1 might be the D (6 bases). The CDR3 sequence is 13 residues long. With 8 bases removed from V and 0 bases from J, the gap between germline ends came to 9 bases. Germline assignment: CDR1 SNHLY and CDR2 FYNNEI. The chain's CDR3 is CASGGQSTDTQYF. The CDR3 DNA sequence: TGTGCCAGCGGGGGCCAAAGCACAGATACGCAGTATTTT.

The chain recombines TRBV2 with TRBJ1-1, with a weak D call TRBD1 (5 bases). Trimming removed 3 bases at V and 7 bases at J, with 15 bases between. The CDR3 totals 14 residues. CDR1 is SNHLY, CDR2 FYNNEI, per germline. The CDR3: CASSDFGQGGEAFF. CDR3 in DNA: TGTGCCAGCAGTGATTTTGGGCAGGGTGGTGAAGCTTTCTTT.

V is TRBV19 and J is TRBJ2-7; perhaps TRBD2 as D (6 bases). V was pared by 8 bases and J by 3 bases, with 20 bases between. Germline CDR1 is LNHDA and CDR2 is SQIVND (reference sequence). The CDR3 extends over 15 amino acids. The CDR3 protein is CASYPMWDSDYEQYF. The DNA for the CDR3 is TGTGCCAGTTACCCGATGTGGGACTCAGACTACGAGCAGTACTTC.

The genes are TRBV28 and TRBJ2-7; TRBD1 might be the D (5 bases). The CDR3 runs 14 residues. From germline, CDR1 is MDHEN and CDR2 SYDVKM. Trimming took 2 bases from V and 6 from J, leaving 14 bases between them. CDR3 residues: CASSLNRIFFEQYF. In DNA, the CDR3 is TGTGCCAGCAGTTTAAACAGGATTTTTTTCGAGCAGTACTTC.

V and J are TRBV7-9 and TRBJ1-1; TRBD1 might be the D (6 bases). Trimming pared 4 bases from V and 6 bases from J, leaving 12 bases between. This CDR3 region has 13 residues. Germline V gene data show CDR1 as SEHNR and CDR2 as FQNEAQ (reference sequence). CDR3 nucleotide sequence: TGTGCCAGCAGCTACACAGGGTTTCCTGAAGCTTTCTTT. Translating it yields CASSYTGFPEAFF.

V usage is TRBV13 and J usage is TRBJ2-1, with D possibly matching TRBD2 (7 bases). Germline V CDR1 and CDR2: PRHDT, FYEKMQ (reference sequence). V was trimmed by 5 bases and J by 8 bases, leaving 16 bases between them. This CDR3 region has 14 residues. CDR3 nucleotide sequence: TGTGCCAGCAGCCCTTGGGGGGGCCTAGATGAGCAGTTCTTC. Its protein product is CASSPWGGLDEQFF. Combining the CDR3 with reference TRBV13 and TRBJ2-1 gives the whole variable domain AAGVIQSPRHLIKEKRETATLKCYPIPRHDTVYWYQQGPGQDPQFLISFYEKMQSDKGSIPDRFSAQQFSDYHSELNMSSLELGDSALYFCASSPWGGLDEQFFGPGTRLTVL.

The V and J genes are TRBV7-8 and TRBJ1-5; 10 positions match TRBD1. The CDR3 spans 15 residues. With V trimmed by 5 bases and J by 7 bases, 8 bases remained unmatched. The germline gives CDR1 SGHVS, CDR2 FQNEAQ. The CDR3 region is CASSTRDRGFQPQHF. Here the CDR3 DNA reads TGTGCCAGCAGCACCCGGGACAGGGGATTCCAGCCCCAGCATTTT.

The count of this clone is one. The genes are TRBV7-9 and TRBJ2-7; 9 bases map to TRBD1. V was clipped by 5 bases and J by 5 bases; unmatched bases: 16. The CDR3 consists of 17 residues. From germline, CDR1 is SEHNR and CDR2 FQNEAQ (reference sequence). CDR3 residues: CASSLRGGGQGGHEQYF. CDR3 sequence (DNA): TGTGCCAGCAGCCTACGGGGTGGGGGACAGGGAGGACACGAGCAGTACTTC.

The rearrangement links TRBV6-5 to TRBJ2-3, with D possibly TRBD1 on 5 matching bases. Germline V gene data show CDR1 as MNHEY and CDR2 as SVGAGI. Trimming took off 4 bases at V and 10 bases at J, with 9 bases between the two ends. The CDR3 extends over 11 amino acids. The CDR3 DNA reads as TGTGCCAGCAGTTGGGGCGGTGCGCAGTATTTT. Translated, it gives CASSWGGAQYF.

The chain is built from TRBV5-6 and TRBJ1-1; D gene uncertain. The CDR3 totals 13 residues. Germline assignment: CDR1 SGHDT and CDR2 YYEEEE. V was shortened by 2 bases and J by 1 base, with 6 bases between the two germline ends. The CDR3 nucleotides read TGTGCCAGCAGCTTCACAGAGAACACTGAAGCTTTCTTT. Protein: CASSFTENTEAFF.

This chain uses TRBV10-3 with TRBJ1-1; D call uncertain. V was clipped by 4 bases and J by 0 bases, with 12 bases between them. Germline values: CDR1 ENHRY, CDR2 SYGVKD. This CDR3 is built from 15 residues. Here the CDR3 DNA reads TGTGCCATCAGTGTTAACATCTTAATGAACACTGAAGCTTTCTTT. It yields the protein CAISVNILMNTEAFF.

This chain uses TRBV7-2 with TRBJ1-2; TRBD1 matches 7 bases. Germline-derived CDR1 and CDR2 are SGHTA and FQGNSA. CDR3 length: 14 residues. V gave up 5 bases and J gave up 4 bases; unmatched junction bases: 7. CDR3 in amino acids: CASSAAQGTYGYTF. CDR3 bases: TGTGCCAGCAGCGCCGCACAGGGGACCTATGGCTACACCTTC.

The rearrangement uses TRBV6-1 and TRBJ1-4; D not certain. The CDR3 is 16 residues long. Germline V gene sequence: CDR1 MNHNS, CDR2 SASEGT. Trimming left V 1 base short and J 8 bases short, with 17 bases between. CDR3 amino acids: CASSEEQFSTREKLFF. The CDR3 DNA sequence: TGTGCCAGCAGTGAAGAACAGTTTTCGACCCGCGAAAAACTGTTTTTT.

The chain has TRBV6-5 and TRBJ1-1; D may be TRBD1 (6 bases). The CDR3 length is 15 residues. CDR1 is MNHEY, CDR2 SVGAGI, per germline. Trimming cost V 2 bases and J 3 bases, with 13 bases left between them. CDR3 DNA: TGTGCCAGCAGTTACGAAGTCACAGGGTACACTGAAGCTTTCTTT. Its protein is CASSYEVTGYTEAFF.

V usage is TRBV19 and J usage is TRBJ2-3; 15 nucleotides align to TRBD2. The germline gives CDR1 LNHDA, CDR2 SQIVND (reference sequence). There are 15 residues in the CDR3. J lost 5 bases, V lost 6 bases, and 3 bases had no gene match. The CDR3 coding sequence is TGTGCCAGTAGCCCGGGACTAGCGGGAGGAGATACGCAGTATTTT. Translation gives CASSPGLAGGDTQYF.

The rearrangement uses TRBV27 and TRBJ2-1; D is perhaps TRBD2 (5 bases). The germline V gene has CDR1 MNHEY and CDR2 SMNVEV (reference sequence). The CDR3 totals 13 residues. V lost 3 bases to trimming and J lost 6 bases, with 9 bases between them. DNA for the CDR3: TGTGCCAGCAGTTTGGGAGCGCGCAATGAGCAGTTCTTC. This translates into CASSLGARNEQFF.

V and J are TRBV11-3 and TRBJ2-1, with D perhaps TRBD2 (5 bases). The CDR3 spans 15 residues. The V and J ends lost 0 bases and 7 bases respectively, with 13 bases between them. Germline loops: CDR1 SGHNT, CDR2 YENEEA. CDR3 loop: CASSLDSAIRNEQFF. The CDR3 DNA sequence: TGTGCCAGCAGCTTAGATAGCGCGATTCGTAATGAGCAGTTCTTC.

This clone has more than one count but fewer than ten. V is TRBV2 and J is TRBJ1-2, with 10 bases lining up with TRBD1. V trimming: 8 bases; J trimming: 3 bases; junction bases outside the gene matches: 9. This CDR3 is 15 amino acids long. Per the germline V gene, CDR1 is SNHLY and CDR2 is FYNNEI. Here the CDR3 DNA reads TGTGCCAGCCAGGGGGACAGGGGCCAGTACTATGGCTACACCTTC. Its translation: CASQGDRGQYYGYTF.

This chain joins TRBV7-2 and TRBJ2-3; the match to TRBD1 covers 8 bases. The CDR3 is 17 residues long. Germline CDR1 SGHTA, CDR2 FQGNSA. J was trimmed by 8 bases and V by 2 bases; bases with no gene match: 15. The CDR3 spells CASSLQNDRGPGTTQYF. The CDR3 region has the DNA TGTGCCAGCAGCTTACAAAACGACAGGGGCCCGGGAACTACGCAGTATTTT.

This chain links TRBV5-1 with TRBJ1-2, with 8 bases aligning to TRBD1. The CDR3 is 15 residues long. V gave up 5 bases and J gave up 3 bases; unmatched junction bases: 9. CDR1 and CDR2 from the germline V gene are SGHRS and YFSETQ. The CDR3 region is CASRWTGNSDYGYTF. CDR3 DNA: TGCGCCAGCAGATGGACAGGGAACAGTGACTATGGCTACACCTTC.

This chain links TRBV7-2 with TRBJ2-2; D possibly corresponds to TRBD2 (5 bases). Germline loops: CDR1 SGHTA, CDR2 FQGNSA. The CDR3 spans 15 residues. The V and J ends lost 2 bases and 0 bases respectively, with 7 bases between them. The CDR3 region is CASSLTRSNTGELFF. DNA for the CDR3: TGTGCCAGCAGCTTAACTAGGTCGAACACCGGGGAGCTGTTTTTT.

In its sample, this clone was seen once. V and J are TRBV30 and TRBJ2-7, with a weak D call TRBD2 (5 bases). Trimming removed 2 bases at V and 5 bases at J, with 13 bases between. The CDR3 spans 13 residues. Germline V gives CDR1 GTSNPN, CDR2 SVGIG (reference sequence). The CDR3 DNA sequence: TGTGCCTGGAGTCTAATCGGGGTTAACGAGCAGTACGTC. Protein sequence: CAWSLIGVNEQYV.

The chain couples TRBV28 to TRBJ1-2; 7 nucleotides align to TRBD1. Germline trimming cut 6 bases from V and 8 bases from J; bases unmatched to any gene: 9. Germline lookup yields CDR1 MDHEN and CDR2 SYDVKM. The CDR3 covers 13 residues. The CDR3 is CASRPGQVSGYTF. The CDR3 DNA reads as TGTGCCAGCAGACCAGGACAGGTTTCAGGCTACACCTTC.

The chain carries TRBV5-1 and TRBJ2-2; D may be TRBD1 (6 bases). This CDR3 has 16 amino acids. Germline V gene lookup returns CDR1 SGHRS and CDR2 YFSETQ. The ends were cut back, 4 bases at V and 5 bases at J, with 18 bases in the middle. The CDR3 coding sequence is TGCGCCAGCAGCATTCTTCTACAGGGTGAGACCGGGGAGCTGTTTTTT. Translation gives CASSILLQGETGELFF.